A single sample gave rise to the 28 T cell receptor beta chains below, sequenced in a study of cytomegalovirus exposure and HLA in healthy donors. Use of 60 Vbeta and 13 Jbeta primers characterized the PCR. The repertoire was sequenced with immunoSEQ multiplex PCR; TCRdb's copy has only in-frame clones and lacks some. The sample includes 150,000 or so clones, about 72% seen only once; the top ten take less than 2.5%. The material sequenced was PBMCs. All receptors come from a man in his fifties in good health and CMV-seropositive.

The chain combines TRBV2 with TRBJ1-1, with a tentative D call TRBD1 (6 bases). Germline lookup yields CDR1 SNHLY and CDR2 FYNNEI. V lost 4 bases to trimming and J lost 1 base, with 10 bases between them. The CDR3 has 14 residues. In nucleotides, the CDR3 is TGTGCCAGCAGTGTTCGGACAGCGAACACTGAAGCTTTCTTT. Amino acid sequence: CASSVRTANTEAFF.

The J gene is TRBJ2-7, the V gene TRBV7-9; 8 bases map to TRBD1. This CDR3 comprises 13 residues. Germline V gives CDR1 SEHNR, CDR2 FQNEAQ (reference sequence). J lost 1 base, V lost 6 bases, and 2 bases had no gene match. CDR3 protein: CASRQGDSYEQYF. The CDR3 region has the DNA TGTGCCAGCAGACAGGGGGATTCCTACGAGCAGTACTTC. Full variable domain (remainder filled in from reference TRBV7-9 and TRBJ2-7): DTGVSQNPRHKITKRGQNVTFRCDPISEHNRLYWYRQTLGQGPEFLTYFQNEAQLEKSRLLSDRFSAERPKGSFSTLEIQRTEQGDSAMYLCASRQGDSYEQYFGPGTRLTVT.

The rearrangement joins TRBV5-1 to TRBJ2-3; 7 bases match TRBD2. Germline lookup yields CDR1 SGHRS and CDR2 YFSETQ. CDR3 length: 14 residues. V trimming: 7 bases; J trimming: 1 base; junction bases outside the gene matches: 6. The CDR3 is CASGLAGGTDTQYF. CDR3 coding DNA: TGCGCCAGCGGGCTGGCGGGGGGCACAGATACGCAGTATTTT.

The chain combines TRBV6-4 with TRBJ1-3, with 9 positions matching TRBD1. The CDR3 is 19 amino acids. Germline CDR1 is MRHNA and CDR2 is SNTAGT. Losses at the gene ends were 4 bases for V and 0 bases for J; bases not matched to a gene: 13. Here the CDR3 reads CASSAPDSGTGSSGNTIYF. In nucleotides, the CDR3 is TGTGCCAGCAGTGCCCCCGACTCCGGGACAGGGAGCTCTGGAAACACCATATATTTT.

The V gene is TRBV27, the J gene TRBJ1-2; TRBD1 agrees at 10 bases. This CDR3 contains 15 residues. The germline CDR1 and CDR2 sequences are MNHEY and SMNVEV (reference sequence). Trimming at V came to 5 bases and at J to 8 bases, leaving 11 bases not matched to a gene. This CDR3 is CASSQYLGTGEGYTF. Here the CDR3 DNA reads TGTGCCAGCAGTCAATATCTCGGGACAGGGGAGGGCTACACCTTC.

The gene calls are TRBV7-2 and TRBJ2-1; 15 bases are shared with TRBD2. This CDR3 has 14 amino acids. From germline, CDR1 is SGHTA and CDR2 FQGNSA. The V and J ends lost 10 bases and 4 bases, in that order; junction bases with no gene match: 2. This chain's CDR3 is CATGTSGGYNEQFF. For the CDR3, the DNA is TGTGCCACAGGGACTAGCGGGGGGTACAATGAGCAGTTCTTC.

The chain's CDR3 is CASSPIPSGGAVGEQFF. The CDR3 nucleotides read TGCGCCAGCAGCCCTATCCCTAGCGGGGGGGCCGTAGGTGAGCAGTTCTTC. This chain links TRBV4-1 with TRBJ2-1; 12 bases match TRBD2. With V trimmed by 4 bases and J by 9 bases, 13 bases remained unmatched. Germline values: CDR1 MGHRA, CDR2 YSYEKL. This CDR3 is built from 17 residues.

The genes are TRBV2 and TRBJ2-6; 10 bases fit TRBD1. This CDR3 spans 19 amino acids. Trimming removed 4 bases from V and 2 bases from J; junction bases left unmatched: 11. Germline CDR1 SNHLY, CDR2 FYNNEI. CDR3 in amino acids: CASSVPGQGKNAGANVLTF. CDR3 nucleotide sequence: TGTGCCAGCAGTGTTCCGGGACAGGGGAAAAATGCTGGGGCCAACGTCCTGACTTTC.

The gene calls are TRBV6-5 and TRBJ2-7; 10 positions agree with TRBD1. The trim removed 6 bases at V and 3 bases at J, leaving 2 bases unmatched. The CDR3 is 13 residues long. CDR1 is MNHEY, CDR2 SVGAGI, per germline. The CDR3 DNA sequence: TGTGCCAGCAGGACAGGGGGCAGCTACGAGCAGTACTTC. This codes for CASRTGGSYEQYF.

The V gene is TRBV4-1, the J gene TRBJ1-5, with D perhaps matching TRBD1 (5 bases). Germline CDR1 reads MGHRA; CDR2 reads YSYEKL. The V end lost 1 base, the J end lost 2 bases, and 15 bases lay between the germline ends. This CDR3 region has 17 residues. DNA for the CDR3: TGCGCCAGCAGCCAAGGAGGTCAGGACAAGGGCAATCAGCCCCAGCATTTT. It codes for CASSQGGQDKGNQPQHF.

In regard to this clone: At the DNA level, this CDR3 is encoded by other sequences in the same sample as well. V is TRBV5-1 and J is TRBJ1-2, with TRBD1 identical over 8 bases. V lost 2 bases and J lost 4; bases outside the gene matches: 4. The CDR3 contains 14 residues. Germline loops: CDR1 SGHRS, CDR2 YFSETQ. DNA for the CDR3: TGCGCCAGCAGCTTAGGACAGGGCCCCTATGGCTACACCTTC. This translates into CASSLGQGPYGYTF.

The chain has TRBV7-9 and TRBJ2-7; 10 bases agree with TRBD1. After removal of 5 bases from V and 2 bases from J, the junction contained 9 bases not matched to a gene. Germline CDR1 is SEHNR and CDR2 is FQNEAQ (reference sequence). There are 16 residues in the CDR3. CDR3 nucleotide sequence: TGTGCCAGCAGCACGTTTAGGGGACAGGGGACCTACGAGCAGTACTTC. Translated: CASSTFRGQGTYEQYF.

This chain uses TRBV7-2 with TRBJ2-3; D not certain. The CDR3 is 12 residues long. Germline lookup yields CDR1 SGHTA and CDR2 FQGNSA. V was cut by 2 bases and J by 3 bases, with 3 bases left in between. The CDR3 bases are TGTGCCAGCAGCTTATCAACAGATACGCAGTATTTT. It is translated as CASSLSTDTQYF.

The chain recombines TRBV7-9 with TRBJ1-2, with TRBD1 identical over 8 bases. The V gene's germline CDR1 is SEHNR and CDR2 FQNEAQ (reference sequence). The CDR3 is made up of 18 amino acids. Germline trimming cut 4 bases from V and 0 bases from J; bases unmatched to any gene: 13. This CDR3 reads CASSSQGGGIRANYGYTF. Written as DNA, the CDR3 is TGTGCCAGCAGCTCACAGGGGGGAGGGATTCGAGCTAACTATGGCTACACCTTC.

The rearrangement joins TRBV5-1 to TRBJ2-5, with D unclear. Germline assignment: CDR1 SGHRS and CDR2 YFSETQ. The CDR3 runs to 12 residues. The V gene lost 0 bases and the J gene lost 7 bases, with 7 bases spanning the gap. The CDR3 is CASSLEYMTQYF. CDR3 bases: TGCGCCAGCAGCTTGGAATATATGACCCAGTACTTC.

Here the CDR3 reads CASSFSNTGELFF. CDR3 bases: TGTGCCAGCAGTTTCAGTAACACCGGGGAGCTGTTTTTT. The chain combines TRBV7-9 with TRBJ2-2; D is unresolved. Germline V lookup: CDR1 SEHNR, CDR2 FQNEAQ (reference sequence). The V end was cut by 6 bases, the J end by 2 bases, with 7 bases between. The CDR3 totals 13 residues.

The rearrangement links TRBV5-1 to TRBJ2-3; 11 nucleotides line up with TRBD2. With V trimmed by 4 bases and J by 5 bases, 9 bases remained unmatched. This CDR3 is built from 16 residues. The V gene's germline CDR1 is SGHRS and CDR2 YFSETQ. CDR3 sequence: CASSAGTSGEVDTQYF. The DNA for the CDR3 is TGCGCCAGCAGCGCCGGGACTAGCGGCGAGGTAGATACGCAGTATTTT.

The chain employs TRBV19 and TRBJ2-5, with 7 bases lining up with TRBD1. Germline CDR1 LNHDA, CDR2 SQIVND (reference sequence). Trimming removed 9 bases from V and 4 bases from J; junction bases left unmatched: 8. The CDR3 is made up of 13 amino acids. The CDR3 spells CASNRDSRETQYF. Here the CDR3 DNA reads TGTGCCAGCAATCGGGACAGCCGAGAGACCCAGTACTTC.

The CDR3, as DNA: TGTGCCAGTAGTATCCGGGGGACAGGTAATCAGCCCCAGCATTTT. Protein sequence: CASSIRGTGNQPQHF. This chain connects TRBV19 to TRBJ1-5, with 8 bases matching TRBD1. J lost 4 bases, V lost 3 bases, and 5 bases had no gene match. Germline assignment: CDR1 LNHDA and CDR2 SQIVND (reference sequence). This CDR3 contains 15 residues.

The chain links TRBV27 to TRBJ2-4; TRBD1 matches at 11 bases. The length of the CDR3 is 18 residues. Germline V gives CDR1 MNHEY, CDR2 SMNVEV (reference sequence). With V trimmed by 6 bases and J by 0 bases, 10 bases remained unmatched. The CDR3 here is CASSQTGTGGLAKNIQYF. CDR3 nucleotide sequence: TGTGCCAGCAGCCAGACCGGGACAGGGGGATTAGCCAAAAACATTCAGTACTTC.

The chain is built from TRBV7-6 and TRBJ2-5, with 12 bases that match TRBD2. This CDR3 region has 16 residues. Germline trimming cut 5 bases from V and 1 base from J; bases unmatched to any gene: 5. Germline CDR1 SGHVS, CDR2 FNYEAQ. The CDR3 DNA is TGTGCCAGCAGCCAACCTAGCGGGGGGGGCCAAGAGACCCAGTACTTC. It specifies CASSQPSGGGQETQYF.

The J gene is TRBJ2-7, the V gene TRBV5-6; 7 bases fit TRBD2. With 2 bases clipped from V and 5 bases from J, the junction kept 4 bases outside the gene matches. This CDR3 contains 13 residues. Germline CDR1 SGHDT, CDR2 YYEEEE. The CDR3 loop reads CASSLQRGNEQYF. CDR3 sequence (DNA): TGTGCCAGCAGCTTACAGCGGGGCAACGAGCAGTACTTC.

In DNA, the CDR3 is TGTGCCAGCAGCCAGGCCGGGGGGGCGGGCACAGATACGCAGTATTTT. Translation gives CASSQAGGAGTDTQYF. The V gene is TRBV7-2, the J gene TRBJ2-3; 8 bases match TRBD2. Trimming at V came to 5 bases and at J to 1 base, leaving 8 bases not matched to a gene. CDR3 length equals 16 residues. The germline V gene encodes CDR1 SGHTA and CDR2 FQGNSA.

Here the CDR3 DNA reads TGTGCCAGCACGGACAGGGGGCGCGGCACTGAAGCTTTCTTT. Protein product: CASTDRGRGTEAFF. The chain couples TRBV6-1 to TRBJ1-1; 11 bases map to TRBD1. CDR1 and CDR2 (germline): MNHNS, SASEGT. J was trimmed by 4 bases and V by 7 bases; bases with no gene match: 5. CDR3 length: 14 residues.

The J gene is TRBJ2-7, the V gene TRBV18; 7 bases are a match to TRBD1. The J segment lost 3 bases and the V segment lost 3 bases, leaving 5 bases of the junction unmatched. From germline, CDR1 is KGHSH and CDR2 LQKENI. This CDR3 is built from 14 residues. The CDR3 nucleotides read TGTGCCAGCTCACCTGTACAGGGGAACTACGAGCAGTACTTC. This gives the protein CASSPVQGNYEQYF. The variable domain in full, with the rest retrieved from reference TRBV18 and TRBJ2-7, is NAGVMQNPRHLVRRRGQEARLRCSPMKGHSHVYWYRQLPEEGLKFMVYLQKENIIDESGMPKERFSAEFPKEGPSILRIQQVVRGDSAAYFCASSPVQGNYEQYFGPGTRLTVT.

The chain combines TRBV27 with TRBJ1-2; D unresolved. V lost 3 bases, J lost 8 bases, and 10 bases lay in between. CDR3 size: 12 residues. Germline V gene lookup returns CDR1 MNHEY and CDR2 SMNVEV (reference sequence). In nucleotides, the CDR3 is TGTGCCAGCAGTTTCTCGGGAGGGGGCTACACCTTC. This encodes CASSFSGGGYTF.

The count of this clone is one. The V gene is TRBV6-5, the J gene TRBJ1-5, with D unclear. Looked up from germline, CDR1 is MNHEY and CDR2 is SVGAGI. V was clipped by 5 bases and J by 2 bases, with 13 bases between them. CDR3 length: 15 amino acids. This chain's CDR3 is CASSRTWEGNQPQHF. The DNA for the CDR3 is TGTGCCAGCAGTCGCACTTGGGAGGGCAATCAGCCCCAGCATTTT.

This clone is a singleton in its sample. CDR3 DNA: TGTGCCAGCAGCGTAGGGACTAATCAGCCCCAGCATTTT. Protein: CASSVGTNQPQHF. The chain has TRBV9 and TRBJ1-5, with D uncertain. The V end was cut by 0 bases, the J end by 4 bases, with 5 bases between. The germline gives CDR1 SGDLS, CDR2 YYNGEE. The CDR3 is 13 residues long.